This TCR beta chain was recorded in a study of untreated major depressive disorder. Study-wide points: TRBV05-01 (Vbeta 5.1) usage was higher in CD4+ T cells of depressed patients than controls.

As for this clone: As yet, its antigen is unknown.

This CDR3 region has 20 residues. Per germline, CDR1 KGHSH and CDR2 LQKENI. V lost 5 bases and J lost 3; bases outside the gene matches: 18. Sequencing was performed with immunoSEQ multiplex PCR; in TCRdb, only in-frame clones are kept and a portion is missing. The sample contains 10,000 to 15,000 clones, 80% to 95% of which appear only once. The chain has TRBV18 and TRBJ2-6; 8 bases are shared with TRBD1. The clonotype was recovered from a man younger than 45 with major depressive disorder. Input material: CD4+ T cells from PBMCs. This chain's CDR3 is CASSATQLTGASGGANVLTF. CDR3 nucleotides: TGTGCCAGCTCAGCCACCCAACTGACAGGGGCGTCCGGTGGGGCCAACGTCCTGACTTTC.